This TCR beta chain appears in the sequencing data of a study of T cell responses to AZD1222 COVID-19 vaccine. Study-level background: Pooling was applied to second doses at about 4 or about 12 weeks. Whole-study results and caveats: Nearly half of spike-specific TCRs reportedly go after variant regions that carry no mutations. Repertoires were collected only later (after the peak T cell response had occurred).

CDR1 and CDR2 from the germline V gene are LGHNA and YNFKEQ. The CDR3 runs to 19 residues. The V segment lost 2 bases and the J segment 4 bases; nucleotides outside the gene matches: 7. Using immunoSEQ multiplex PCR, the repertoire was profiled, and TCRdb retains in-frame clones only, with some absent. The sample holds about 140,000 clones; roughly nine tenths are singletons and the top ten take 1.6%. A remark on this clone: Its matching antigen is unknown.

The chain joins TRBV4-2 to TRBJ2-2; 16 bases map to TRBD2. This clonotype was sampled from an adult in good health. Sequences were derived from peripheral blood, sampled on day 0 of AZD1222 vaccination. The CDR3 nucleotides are TGTGCCAGCAGCCAAAAGGGGACTAGCGGGGGGGCTTCCACCGGGGAGCTGTTTTTT. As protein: CASSQKGTSGGASTGELFF.